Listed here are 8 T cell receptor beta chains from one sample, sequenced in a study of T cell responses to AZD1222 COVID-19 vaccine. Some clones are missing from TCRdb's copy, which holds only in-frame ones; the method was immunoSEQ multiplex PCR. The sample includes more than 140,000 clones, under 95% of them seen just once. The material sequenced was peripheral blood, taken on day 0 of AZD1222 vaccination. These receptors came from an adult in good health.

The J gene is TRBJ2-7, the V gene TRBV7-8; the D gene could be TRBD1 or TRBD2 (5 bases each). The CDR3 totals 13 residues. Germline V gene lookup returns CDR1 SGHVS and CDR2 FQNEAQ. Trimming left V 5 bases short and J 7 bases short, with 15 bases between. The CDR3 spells CASSPNRDREQYF. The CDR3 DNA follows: TGTGCCAGCAGCCCGAATAGGGACCGGGAGCAGTACTTC. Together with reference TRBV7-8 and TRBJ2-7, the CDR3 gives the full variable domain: GAGVSQSPRYKVAKRGQDVALRCDPISGHVSLFWYQQALGQGPEFLTYFQNEAQLDKSGLPSDRFFAERPEGSVSTLKIQRTQQEDSAVYLCASSPNRDREQYFGPGTRLTVT.

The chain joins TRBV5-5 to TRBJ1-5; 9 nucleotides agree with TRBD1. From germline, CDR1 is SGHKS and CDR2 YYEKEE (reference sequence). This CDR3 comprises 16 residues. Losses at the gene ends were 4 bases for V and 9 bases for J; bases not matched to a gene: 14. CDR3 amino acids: CASSPTGQGSHRPQHF. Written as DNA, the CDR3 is TGTGCCAGCAGCCCTACGGGACAGGGCTCGCATCGGCCCCAGCATTTT.

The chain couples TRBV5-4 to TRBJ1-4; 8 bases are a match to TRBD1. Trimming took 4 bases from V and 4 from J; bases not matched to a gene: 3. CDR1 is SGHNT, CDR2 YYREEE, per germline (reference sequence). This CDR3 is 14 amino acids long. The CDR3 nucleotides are TGTGCCAGCAGCCCTGACAGGGGTAATGAAAAACTGTTTTTT. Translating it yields CASSPDRGNEKLFF. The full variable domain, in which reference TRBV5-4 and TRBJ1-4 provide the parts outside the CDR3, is ETGVTQSPTHLIKTRGQQVTLRCSSQSGHNTVSWYQQALGQGPQFIFQYYREEENGRGNFPPRFSGLQFPNYSSELNVNALELDDSALYLCASSPDRGNEKLFFGSGTQLSVL.

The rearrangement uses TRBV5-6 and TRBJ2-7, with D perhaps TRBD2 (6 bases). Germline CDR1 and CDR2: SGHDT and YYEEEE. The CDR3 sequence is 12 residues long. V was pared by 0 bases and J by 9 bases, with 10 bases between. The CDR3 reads CASSLVSEGQYF. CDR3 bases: TGTGCCAGCAGCTTGGTTTCGGAGGGGCAGTACTTC. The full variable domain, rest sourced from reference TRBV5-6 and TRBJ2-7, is DAGVTQSPTHLIKTRGQQVTLRCSPKSGHDTVSWYQQALGQGPQFIFQYYEEEERQRGNFPDRFSGHQFPNYSSELNVNALLLGDSALYLCASSLVSEGQYFGPGTRLTVT.

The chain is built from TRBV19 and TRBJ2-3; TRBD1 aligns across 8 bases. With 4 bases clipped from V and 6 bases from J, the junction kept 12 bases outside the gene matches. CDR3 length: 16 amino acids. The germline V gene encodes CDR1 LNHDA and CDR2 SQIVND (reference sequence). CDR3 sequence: CASSTPRTGTGDTQYF. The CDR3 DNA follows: TGTGCCAGTAGTACCCCTAGGACAGGGACGGGGGATACGCAGTATTTT.

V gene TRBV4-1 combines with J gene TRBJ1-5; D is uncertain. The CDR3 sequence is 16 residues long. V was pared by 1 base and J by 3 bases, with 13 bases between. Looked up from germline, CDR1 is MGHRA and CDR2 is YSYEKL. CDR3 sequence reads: CASSQALNSPNQPQHF. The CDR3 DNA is TGCGCCAGCAGCCAAGCTTTGAACAGCCCCAATCAGCCCCAGCATTTT.

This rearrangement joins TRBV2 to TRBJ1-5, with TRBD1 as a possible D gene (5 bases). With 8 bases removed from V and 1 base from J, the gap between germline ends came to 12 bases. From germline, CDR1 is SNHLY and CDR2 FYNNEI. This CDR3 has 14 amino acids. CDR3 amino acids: CASQGHTSNQPQHF. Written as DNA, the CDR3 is TGTGCCAGCCAAGGACACACGAGCAATCAGCCCCAGCATTTT.

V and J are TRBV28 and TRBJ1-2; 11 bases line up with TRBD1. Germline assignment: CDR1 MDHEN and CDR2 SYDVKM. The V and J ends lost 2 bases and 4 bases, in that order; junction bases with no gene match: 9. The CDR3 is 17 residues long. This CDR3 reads CASSLATRTGGGYGYTF. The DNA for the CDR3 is TGTGCCAGCAGTTTAGCAACCCGGACAGGGGGCGGCTATGGCTACACCTTC.